Following are 13 T cell receptor beta chains from one sample sequenced in a study of T cell responses to AZD1222 COVID-19 vaccine. The protocol was immunoSEQ multiplex PCR, while the TCRdb copy is restricted to in-frame clones and leaves out a portion. The sample consists of 150,000 or so clones, around 90% of them appearing once. The sequenced sample was peripheral blood, obtained on day 0 of AZD1222 vaccination. These TCRs come from an adult in good health.

CDR3 sequence reads: CASSLGRGNQPQHF. In DNA form, the CDR3 reads TGTGCCAGCAGTTTAGGCAGGGGGAATCAGCCCCAGCATTTT. This chain connects TRBV28 to TRBJ1-5, with TRBD1 matching 7 bases. Looked up from germline, CDR1 is MDHEN and CDR2 is SYDVKM. This CDR3 is 14 amino acids long. V shed 2 bases and J 4 bases; nucleotides not matched to a gene: 2.

The chain links TRBV7-2 to TRBJ2-5; 7 nucleotides match TRBD1. Trimming removed 8 bases from V and 5 bases from J; junction bases left unmatched: 5. CDR1 and CDR2 (germline): SGHTA, FQGNSA. The CDR3 runs 12 residues. CDR3 region: CASGYRGETQYF. CDR3 bases: TGTGCCAGCGGATACAGGGGTGAGACCCAGTACTTC.

This sequence joins TRBV11-3 and TRBJ1-1; a possible D gene is TRBD1 (5 bases). The CDR3 is 14 residues long. Trimming stripped 2 bases from V and 1 base from J, with 8 bases between. Per the germline V gene, CDR1 is SGHNT and CDR2 is YENEEA. The CDR3 DNA follows: TGTGCCAGCAGCTTATCCGGGACGAACACTGAAGCTTTCTTT. Translation: CASSLSGTNTEAFF.

The rearrangement links TRBV5-4 to TRBJ2-5; 8 bases fit TRBD2. Trimming at V came to 4 bases and at J to 4 bases, leaving 9 bases not matched to a gene. There are 15 residues in the CDR3. In germline, CDR1 is SGHNT, CDR2 YYREEE (reference sequence). As DNA, the CDR3 is TGTGCCAGCAGCCCCCCCGGGACTAGGACAGAGACCCAGTACTTC. Encoded protein: CASSPPGTRTETQYF.

About this clone itself: The identical CDR3 is also encoded by other nucleotide sequences in the sample. The chain employs TRBV6-5 and TRBJ2-7; 13 nucleotides line up with TRBD2. With 4 bases clipped from V and 2 bases from J, the junction kept 2 bases outside the gene matches. CDR3 length: 15 residues. Germline lookup yields CDR1 MNHEY and CDR2 SVGAGI. CDR3: CASSSGTSGTYEQYF. DNA for the CDR3: TGTGCCAGCAGTTCTGGGACTAGCGGGACCTACGAGCAGTACTTC.

The rearrangement links TRBV2 to TRBJ2-2, with TRBD1 matching over 7 bases. With 3 bases clipped from V and 6 bases from J, the junction kept 16 bases outside the gene matches. This CDR3 is 18 amino acids long. Germline values: CDR1 SNHLY, CDR2 FYNNEI. CDR3 loop: CASSETRPGQRPAGELFF. As DNA, the CDR3 is TGTGCCAGCAGTGAGACGAGACCGGGACAGAGACCTGCCGGGGAGCTGTTTTTT.

J is TRBJ1-2 and V is TRBV11-3, with 7 bases lining up with TRBD1. This CDR3 is 14 amino acids long. The germline V gene encodes CDR1 SGHNT and CDR2 YENEEA. The V gene end was trimmed by 5 bases and the J gene end by 6 bases; junction bases not matched to a gene: 9. For the CDR3, the DNA is TGTGCCAGCAGCCCCCAGACAGGGATCCATGGCTACACCTTC. It codes for CASSPQTGIHGYTF.

The chain recombines TRBV30 with TRBJ1-2; 12 nucleotides line up with TRBD1. The CDR3 sequence is 12 residues long. The germline V gene has CDR1 GTSNPN and CDR2 SVGIG (reference sequence). The CDR3 DNA reads TGTGCGGGGGCGGGACAGGGGGCCCGCTACACCTTC. It encodes CAGAGQGARYTF.

The chain joins TRBV5-5 to TRBJ2-3, with a weak D call TRBD1 (6 bases). Germline CDR1 reads SGHKS; CDR2 reads YYEKEE (reference sequence). The CDR3 is 14 amino acids. The V gene lost 1 base and the J gene lost 10 bases, with 16 bases spanning the gap. The CDR3 DNA reads as TGTGCCAGCAGCTTGACTTTGACAGGCGACGCGCAGTATTTT. As protein: CASSLTLTGDAQYF.

For the CDR3, the DNA is TGTGCCAGCAGTTTTTACACTAGCGGGAGAACGAGCGACGAGCAGTACTTC. Its translation: CASSFYTSGRTSDEQYF. The chain has TRBV28 and TRBJ2-7; 11 bases line up with TRBD2. The CDR3 is 17 residues long. Germline V lookup: CDR1 MDHEN, CDR2 SYDVKM. After removal of 3 bases from V and 5 bases from J, the junction contained 12 bases not matched to a gene.

J is TRBJ2-1 and V is TRBV12-5, with TRBD2 matching over 7 bases. Germline assignment: CDR1 LGHNT and CDR2 FRNRAP. The CDR3 extends over 15 amino acids. The ends lost 1 base at V and 3 bases at J; junction bases unmatched: 3. The CDR3 nucleotides read TGTGCTAGTGGTTTGGGAGCGGGAAACTACAATGAGCAGTTCTTC. Translating it yields CASGLGAGNYNEQFF.

The count of this clone is one. This chain connects TRBV28 to TRBJ1-2, with 9 bases identical to TRBD1. V was pared by 5 bases and J by 4 bases, with 5 bases of the junction left unmatched. From germline, CDR1 is MDHEN and CDR2 SYDVKM. The CDR3 runs to 14 residues. CDR3 sequence (DNA): TGTGCCAGCAGTACCGGACAGGGGAGCTATGGCTACACCTTC. Protein: CASSTGQGSYGYTF.

The V call is TRBV19, the J call TRBJ2-1; perhaps TRBD2 as D (5 bases). This CDR3 is built from 15 residues. Germline V gene data show CDR1 as LNHDA and CDR2 as SQIVND (reference sequence). Trimming stripped 4 bases from V and 0 bases from J, with 10 bases between. The CDR3 DNA reads as TGTGCCAGTAGTAAAATTGGGAGCTCCTACAATGAGCAGTTCTTC. Translation: CASSKIGSSYNEQFF.